Listed here are 31 T cell receptor beta chains from one sample, sequenced in a study of cytomegalovirus exposure and HLA in healthy donors. Only in-frame clones appear in the TCRdb table, and some are missing; sequencing was by immunoSEQ multiplex PCR. The sample consists of roughly 200,000 clones, about 89% of them appearing once. Material: PBMCs. Receptors originate from a man aged 25 to 45 in good health and CMV-seropositive.

The CDR3 is CASSPSPHGAGSYEQYF. CDR3 DNA: TGTGCCAGCAGTCCCAGTCCACACGGTGCGGGGAGCTACGAGCAGTACTTC. This sequence joins TRBV28 and TRBJ2-7; possible D gene TRBD2, 6 bases. The CDR3 totals 17 residues. Germline CDR1 is MDHEN and CDR2 is SYDVKM. Trimming cost V 5 bases and J 3 bases, with 23 bases left between them.

As regards this clone: The conserved final phenylalanine or tryptophan is absent from the CDR3, which likely points to a read error. No DNA is shown, since the ends of the CDR3 on it are uncertain; the CDR3 is the one TCRdb lists. The J gene is TRBJ1-2, the V gene TRBV5-8. The CDR3 comprises 10 residues, both ends counted. Per germline, CDR1 SGHTS and CDR2 YDEGEE. The CDR3 here is CASSLVPQPG.

The rearrangement joins TRBV7-3 to TRBJ2-1; D is possibly TRBD1 (5 bases). CDR1 is SGHTA, CDR2 FQGTGA, per germline. The V end was cut by 5 bases, the J end by 9 bases, with 11 bases between. This CDR3 comprises 12 residues. DNA of the CDR3: TGTGCCAGCAGCGAAGGGCAGGGTGAGCAGTTCTTC. As protein: CASSEGQGEQFF. Complete variable domain (other parts from reference TRBV7-3 and TRBJ2-1): GAGVSQTPSNKVTEKGKYVELRCDPISGHTALYWYRQSLGQGPEFLIYFQGTGAADDSGLPNDRFFAVRPEGSVSTLKIQRTERGDSAVYLCASSEGQGEQFFGPGTRLTVL.

This rearrangement joins TRBV5-1 to TRBJ2-3; possible D gene TRBD2, 5 bases. In germline, CDR1 is SGHRS, CDR2 YFSETQ. This CDR3 comprises 15 residues. V lost 6 bases and J lost 2, with 16 bases in between. DNA of the CDR3: TGCGCCAGCAACCGGCGGCTAGCCGACACAGATACGCAGTATTTT. Residues: CASNRRLADTDTQYF.

This sequence joins TRBV11-3 and TRBJ1-1, with 7 bases matching TRBD1. V shed 0 bases and J 1 base; nucleotides not matched to a gene: 11. CDR1 SGHNT and CDR2 YENEEA come from the germline V gene. The CDR3 spans 18 residues. The chain's CDR3 is CASSLEGSMGQSNTEAFF. DNA of the CDR3: TGTGCCAGCAGCTTAGAAGGAAGCATGGGACAGTCGAACACTGAAGCTTTCTTT.

This clone was observed a handful of times. This sequence joins TRBV7-2 and TRBJ1-6; D remains ambiguous. In germline, CDR1 is SGHTA, CDR2 FQGNSA. The V end was cut by 0 bases, the J end by 6 bases, with 6 bases between. This CDR3 is built from 14 residues. This CDR3 reads CASSLAGLNSPLHF. CDR3 nucleotides: TGTGCCAGCAGCTTAGCAGGGCTTAATTCACCCCTCCACTTT.

This clone occurred a few times. The chain links TRBV2 to TRBJ2-1, with 10 bases matching TRBD2. V trimming: 6 bases; J trimming: 5 bases; junction bases outside the gene matches: 7. The CDR3 has 15 residues. Germline V gene data show CDR1 as SNHLY and CDR2 as FYNNEI. The CDR3 DNA reads as TGTGCCAGCAGATATTGGACTAGCGGAGACAATGAGCAGTTCTTC. The encoded protein is CASRYWTSGDNEQFF.

This clone was counted at least ten times. The chain couples TRBV5-4 to TRBJ1-1; 9 bases agree with TRBD1. This CDR3 has 15 amino acids. Germline V gives CDR1 SGHNT, CDR2 YYREEE (reference sequence). The J segment lost 6 bases and the V segment lost 4 bases, leaving 10 bases of the junction unmatched. Here the CDR3 DNA reads TGTGCCAGCAGCCGCCCCGACAGGGGGGGTCCTGAAGCTTTCTTT. Translation gives CASSRPDRGGPEAFF.

The CDR3 here is CASSPGTEYNEQFF. The CDR3 nucleotides are TGTGCCAGCTCACCAGGGACGGAGTACAATGAGCAGTTCTTC. The rearrangement uses TRBV18 and TRBJ2-1, with D possibly being TRBD1 or TRBD2 (5 bases each). Germline CDR1 reads KGHSH; CDR2 reads LQKENI. V was trimmed by 2 bases and J by 4 bases, leaving 9 bases between them. The CDR3 totals 14 residues.

The gene calls are TRBV27 and TRBJ2-2; the match to TRBD1 covers 8 bases. Trimming removed 3 bases from V and 7 bases from J; junction bases left unmatched: 7. Germline V gene sequence: CDR1 MNHEY, CDR2 SMNVEV (reference sequence). The CDR3 is 15 residues long. CDR3 loop: CASSFRTGSGGELFF. Here the CDR3 DNA reads TGTGCCAGCAGTTTCCGGACAGGGAGTGGCGGGGAGCTGTTTTTT.

The chain joins TRBV5-1 to TRBJ2-7; perhaps TRBD1 as D (6 bases). The length of the CDR3 is 15 residues. V lost 0 bases, J lost 3 bases, and 13 bases lay in between. Germline V lookup: CDR1 SGHRS, CDR2 YFSETQ. The CDR3 DNA reads as TGCGCCAGCAGCTTGGGGACAGCCGGAATCTACGAGCAGTACTTC. Its translation: CASSLGTAGIYEQYF.

This chain connects TRBV6-5 to TRBJ2-5; D call uncertain. Deletions cut 2 bases from V and 6 bases from J, with 10 bases between. CDR3 length: 13 amino acids. Germline loops: CDR1 MNHEY, CDR2 SVGAGI. CDR3 bases: TGTGCCAGCAGTTACCAGCTAGAGAAGACCCAGTACTTC. Protein product: CASSYQLEKTQYF.

The rearrangement uses TRBV6-5 and TRBJ1-6; 10 bases agree with TRBD1. V trimming: 1 base; J trimming: 10 bases; junction bases outside the gene matches: 4. This CDR3 has 15 residues. CDR1 and CDR2 (germline): MNHEY, SVGAGI. The CDR3 region is CASSYWGTGESPLHF. CDR3 sequence (DNA): TGTGCCAGCAGTTACTGGGGGACAGGGGAATCACCCCTCCACTTT.

The gene calls are TRBV6-5 and TRBJ2-3; D unresolved. Trimming shortened V by 6 bases and J by 6 bases, and 13 bases separated the two germline ends. This CDR3 is 13 amino acids long. The V gene's germline CDR1 is MNHEY and CDR2 SVGAGI. The CDR3 nucleotides are TGTGCCAGCAGCCCCAGACCGCGGGATACGCAGTATTTT. This translates into CASSPRPRDTQYF.

The gene calls are TRBV29-1 and TRBJ2-2; 10 nucleotides agree with TRBD2. This CDR3 contains 15 residues. V lost 6 bases and J lost 3; bases outside the gene matches: 7. CDR1 is SQVTM and CDR2 is ANQGSEA in the germline V gene. The CDR3 here is CSVGRLAGDTGELFF. CDR3 DNA: TGCAGCGTCGGGAGACTAGCGGGTGACACCGGGGAGCTGTTTTTT.

The rearrangement uses TRBV28 and TRBJ2-7; D gene uncertain. V was clipped by 5 bases and J by 3 bases, with 11 bases between them. In germline, CDR1 is MDHEN, CDR2 SYDVKM. CDR3 length equals 13 residues. The CDR3 coding sequence is TGTGCCAGCAGTCCCGGACCGAACTACGAGCAGTACTTC. Protein sequence: CASSPGPNYEQYF.

In nucleotides, the CDR3 is TGTGCCAGCAGCTTAGGAGGGGACACCGCGCGGCAGTACTTC. Protein sequence: CASSLGGDTARQYF. The chain carries TRBV7-8 and TRBJ2-7; perhaps TRBD1 as D (6 bases). Germline V gene sequence: CDR1 SGHVS, CDR2 FQNEAQ. The CDR3 totals 14 residues. Trimming shortened V by 1 base and J by 9 bases, and 16 bases separated the two germline ends.

This clone was observed a single time. The rearrangement joins TRBV20-1 to TRBJ2-3; D unresolved. The CDR3 spans 11 residues. Per the germline V gene, CDR1 is DFQATT and CDR2 is SNEGSKA (reference sequence). V shed 6 bases and J shed 5 bases, with 9 bases lying between them. In DNA, the CDR3 is TGCAGTGCGCTAGATAGAGATACGCAGTATTTT. Protein sequence: CSALDRDTQYF.

The chain recombines TRBV10-3 with TRBJ2-2; 7 bases map to TRBD2. Trimming cost V 5 bases and J 3 bases; bases outside gene matches: 6. Per the germline V gene, CDR1 is ENHRY and CDR2 is SYGVKD. The CDR3 covers 15 residues. The CDR3 loop reads CAISKGTTDTGELFF. CDR3 bases: TGTGCCATCAGTAAAGGGACTACAGACACCGGGGAGCTGTTTTTT.

The gene calls are TRBV2 and TRBJ2-4, with TRBD1 matching 8 bases. After removal of 4 bases from V and 9 bases from J, the junction contained 11 bases not matched to a gene. Germline V gives CDR1 SNHLY, CDR2 FYNNEI. The CDR3 contains 15 residues. The CDR3 DNA reads as TGTGCCAGCAGTGTCACCCGACAGGGGCCTAGCATTCAGTACTTC. Translating gives CASSVTRQGPSIQYF.

This chain links TRBV7-2 with TRBJ1-5, with a possible D match to TRBD1 (5 bases). The germline gives CDR1 SGHTA, CDR2 FQGNSA. Deletions cut 6 bases from V and 2 bases from J, with 14 bases between. The CDR3 length is 15 residues. Here the CDR3 DNA reads TGTGCCAGCAGAGGAGGGGCGGGTGGCAATCAGCCCCAGCATTTT. This sequence encodes CASRGGAGGNQPQHF.

The genes are TRBV4-1 and TRBJ1-5; D is ambiguous. This CDR3 has 15 amino acids. Germline CDR1 MGHRA, CDR2 YSYEKL. V dropped 5 bases and J dropped 7 bases, with 18 bases sitting between them. The CDR3 protein is CASSSRTQAVQPQHF. In DNA form, the CDR3 reads TGCGCCAGCAGCTCCCGGACTCAGGCGGTCCAGCCCCAGCATTTT.

This clone has a single count. The rearrangement links TRBV7-2 to TRBJ2-1; TRBD1 aligns across 10 bases. From germline, CDR1 is SGHTA and CDR2 FQGNSA. After removal of 5 bases from V and 13 bases from J, the junction contained 5 bases not matched to a gene. The CDR3 runs to 12 residues. The CDR3 nucleotides are TGTGCCAGCAGCCCGGACAGGGGGACCCAGTTCTTC. Translated: CASSPDRGTQFF.

This chain joins TRBV7-6 and TRBJ1-1, with 9 positions matching TRBD1. CDR1 SGHVS and CDR2 FNYEAQ come from the germline V gene. CDR3 length equals 14 residues. V dropped 0 bases and J dropped 5; count of bases not matched to a gene: 1. The CDR3 is CASSLAGQGTEAFF. DNA of the CDR3: TGTGCCAGCAGCTTAGCGGGACAGGGAACTGAAGCTTTCTTT.

V gene TRBV5-6 combines with J gene TRBJ1-2; D is uncertain. V was cut by 0 bases and J by 3 bases, with 0 bases left in between. The CDR3 has 11 amino acids. Germline V gives CDR1 SGHDT, CDR2 YYEEEE. The chain's CDR3 is CASSLDYGYTF. The CDR3 DNA reads as TGTGCCAGCAGCTTGGACTATGGCTACACCTTC. The entire variable domain, with the rest obtained from reference TRBV5-6 and TRBJ1-2, is as follows: DAGVTQSPTHLIKTRGQQVTLRCSPKSGHDTVSWYQQALGQGPQFIFQYYEEEERQRGNFPDRFSGHQFPNYSSELNVNALLLGDSALYLCASSLDYGYTFGSGTRLTVV.

This chain connects TRBV4-1 to TRBJ2-4; D is possibly TRBD1 (5 bases). The CDR3 extends over 16 amino acids. The V end was cut by 2 bases, the J end by 0 bases, with 11 bases between. Looked up from germline, CDR1 is MGHRA and CDR2 is YSYEKL. CDR3 sequence (DNA): TGCGCCAGCAGCCAAACAGGCAACCAAGCCAAAAACATTCAGTACTTC. This codes for CASSQTGNQAKNIQYF.

V usage is TRBV11-3 and J usage is TRBJ2-7; weak D call: TRBD2 (6 bases). The V and J ends lost 4 bases and 2 bases respectively, with 15 bases between them. Germline V CDR1 and CDR2: SGHNT, YENEEA. The CDR3 contains 15 residues. The CDR3 protein is CASSSHGGRTYEQYF. CDR3 nucleotide sequence: TGTGCCAGCAGCTCCCACGGGGGTCGCACCTACGAGCAGTACTTC.

The chain has TRBV30 and TRBJ2-1, with 8 bases that match TRBD2. This CDR3 is 15 amino acids long. Germline values: CDR1 GTSNPN, CDR2 SVGIG (reference sequence). V was pared by 3 bases and J by 2 bases, with 6 bases of the junction left unmatched. The CDR3 loop reads CAWRQSAGAYNEQFF. In DNA, the CDR3 is TGTGCCTGGAGACAGTCAGCGGGGGCCTACAATGAGCAGTTCTTC.

The J gene is TRBJ2-5, the V gene TRBV4-1; 11 positions match TRBD1. CDR3 size: 14 residues. CDR1 MGHRA and CDR2 YSYEKL come from the germline V gene. Germline trimming cut 5 bases from V and 2 bases from J; bases unmatched to any gene: 1. Written as DNA, the CDR3 is TGCGCCAGCAGCGGGGACAGGGGGCAAGAGACCCAGTACTTC. This translates into CASSGDRGQETQYF.

The V and J genes are TRBV28 and TRBJ2-7; TRBD1 matches at 9 bases. There are 13 residues in the CDR3. CDR1 and CDR2 (germline): MDHEN, SYDVKM. The ends lost 3 bases at V and 13 bases at J; junction bases unmatched: 10. The CDR3 nucleotides are TGTGCCAGCAGTTTGGGACAGGGCGTTCGTGGCTACTTC. The encoded protein is CASSLGQGVRGYF.

This clone has a handful of counts. The chain recombines TRBV19 with TRBJ1-2, with 10 positions matching TRBD1. The CDR3 extends over 13 amino acids. Trimming removed 6 bases from V and 4 bases from J; junction bases left unmatched: 2. Germline V lookup: CDR1 LNHDA, CDR2 SQIVND (reference sequence). The CDR3 DNA sequence: TGTGCCAGTAGCCGGGACAGGGGCTATGGCTACACCTTC. It specifies CASSRDRGYGYTF.